Each of the 7 T cell receptor beta chains below was sequenced from the same sample in a study of cytomegalovirus exposure and HLA in healthy donors (dated by TCRdb to the late 2010s). The receptor library was made with the immunoSEQ multiplex PCR assay. The multiplex PCR relied on a mix of 60 forward primers for TCR Vbeta segments and 13 reverse primers for TCR Jbeta segments. The immuneACCESS repertoire file appears here via TCRdb, limited to in-frame rearrangements. These files lack a portion of the clones; in checked studies, under half of the deficit traces to unresolved V genes, and the cause of the others is not known. The sample table lists 150,000 to 200,000 clones, more than 85% of them with a count of one. The ten biggest clones cover around 0.21% of the sample. The sequencing sample was made of PBMCs. These receptors were collected from a girl under three years old in good health and CMV-seronegative.

The chain joins TRBV4-1 to TRBJ1-2; a weak D match, TRBD1 (6 bases). The CDR3 is made up of 14 amino acids. Germline CDR1 is MGHRA and CDR2 is YSYEKL. The ends were cut back, 1 base at V and 4 bases at J, with 10 bases in the middle. The chain's CDR3 is CASSQVTGIYGYTF. CDR3 DNA: TGCGCCAGCAGCCAAGTCACAGGGATCTATGGCTACACCTTC.

J is TRBJ2-7 and V is TRBV19; perhaps TRBD1 as D (5 bases). Germline loops: CDR1 LNHDA, CDR2 SQIVND (reference sequence). CDR3 size: 12 residues. Trimming removed 3 bases from V and 8 bases from J, with 11 bases in between. CDR3 coding DNA: TGTGCCAGTAGTATTCCTGGGGCTAAGCAGTACTTC. Protein sequence: CASSIPGAKQYF. Together with reference TRBV19 and TRBJ2-7, the CDR3 gives the full variable domain: DGGITQSPKYLFRKEGQNVTLSCEQNLNHDAMYWYRQDPGQGLRLIYYSQIVNDFQKGDIAEGYSVSREKKESFPLTVTSAQKNPTAFYLCASSIPGAKQYFGPGTRLTVT.

The chain combines TRBV10-3 with TRBJ1-6; 9 bases line up with TRBD1. The CDR3 extends over 15 amino acids. CDR1 is ENHRY and CDR2 is SYGVKD in the germline V gene. V was pared by 6 bases and J by 9 bases, with 9 bases of the junction left unmatched. CDR3 nucleotides: TGTGCCATCAGCCCATCAACAGGGGGCACTTCACCCCTCCACTTT. It translates to CAISPSTGGTSPLHF.

J is TRBJ2-3 and V is TRBV5-1, with TRBD1 identical over 8 bases. The CDR3 covers 12 residues. J lost 14 bases, V lost 0 bases, and 5 bases had no gene match. Germline CDR1 SGHRS, CDR2 YFSETQ. This chain's CDR3 is CASSLVGQGWYF. CDR3 sequence (DNA): TGCGCCAGCAGCTTGGTAGGACAGGGATGGTATTTT.

In this sample, this clone turned up a few times. The rearrangement uses TRBV15 and TRBJ1-1; maybe TRBD1 (6 bases). This CDR3 contains 13 residues. V was pared by 4 bases and J by 6 bases, with 12 bases between. In germline, CDR1 is LNHNV, CDR2 YYDKDF (reference sequence). CDR3 region: CATSKATGSEAFF. The CDR3 DNA reads as TGTGCCACCAGCAAAGCGACAGGCTCTGAAGCTTTCTTT.

This rearrangement joins TRBV5-6 to TRBJ2-1, with a tentative D call TRBD1 (5 bases). V was cut by 1 base and J by 8 bases, with 10 bases left in between. The CDR3 extends over 13 amino acids. Per the germline V gene, CDR1 is SGHDT and CDR2 is YYEEEE. CDR3 sequence (DNA): TGTGCCAGCAGCTTGCAGGGTACGGATGAGCAGTTCTTC. Amino acids: CASSLQGTDEQFF. The variable domain in full, with the rest retrieved from reference TRBV5-6 and TRBJ2-1, is DAGVTQSPTHLIKTRGQQVTLRCSPKSGHDTVSWYQQALGQGPQFIFQYYEEEERQRGNFPDRFSGHQFPNYSSELNVNALLLGDSALYLCASSLQGTDEQFFGPGTRLTVL.

J is TRBJ2-1 and V is TRBV5-6; weak D call: TRBD2 (5 bases). This CDR3 has 11 residues. V shed 2 bases and J shed 10 bases, with 7 bases lying between them. Germline V gives CDR1 SGHDT, CDR2 YYEEEE. The CDR3 DNA sequence: TGTGCCAGCAGCTTACAGCGGGAGCAGTTCTTC. Its protein is CASSLQREQFF.